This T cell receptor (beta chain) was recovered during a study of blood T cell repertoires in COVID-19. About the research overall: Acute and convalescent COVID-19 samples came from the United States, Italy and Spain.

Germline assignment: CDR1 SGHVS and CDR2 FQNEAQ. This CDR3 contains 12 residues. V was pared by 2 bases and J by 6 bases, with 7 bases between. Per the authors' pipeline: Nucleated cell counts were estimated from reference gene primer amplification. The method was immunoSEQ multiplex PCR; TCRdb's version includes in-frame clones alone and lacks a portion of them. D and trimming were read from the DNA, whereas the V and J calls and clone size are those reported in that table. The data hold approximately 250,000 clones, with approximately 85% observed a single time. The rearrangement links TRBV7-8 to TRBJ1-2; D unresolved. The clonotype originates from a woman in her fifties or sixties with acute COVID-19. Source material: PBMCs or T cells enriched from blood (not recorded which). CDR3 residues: CASSLSQNGYTF. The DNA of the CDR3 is TGTGCCAGCAGCTTATCTCAGAATGGCTACACCTTC.